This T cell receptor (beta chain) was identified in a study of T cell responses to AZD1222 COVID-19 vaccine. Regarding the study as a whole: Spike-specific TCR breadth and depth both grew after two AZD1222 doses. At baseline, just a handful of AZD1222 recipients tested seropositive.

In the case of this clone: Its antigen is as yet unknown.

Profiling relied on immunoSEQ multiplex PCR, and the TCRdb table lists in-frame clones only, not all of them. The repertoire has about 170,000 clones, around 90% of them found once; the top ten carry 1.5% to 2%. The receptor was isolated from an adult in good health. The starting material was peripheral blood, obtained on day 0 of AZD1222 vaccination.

The CDR3 DNA sequence: TGTGCCAGCAGCCGGTCTAGGGGGGAAGGCTACACCTTC. Translated: CASSRSRGEGYTF. The chain is built from TRBV3-1 (or the pseudogene TRBV3-2) and TRBJ1-2; D possibly corresponds to TRBD1 (6 bases). The germline V gene encodes CDR1 LGHDT and CDR2 YNNKEL (reference sequence). This CDR3 spans 13 amino acids. Trimming took off 4 bases at V and 8 bases at J, with 14 bases between the two ends.